This TCR beta chain was sequenced during a study of blood T cell repertoires in COVID-19. The method was immunoSEQ multiplex PCR; TCRdb's version includes in-frame clones alone and lacks a portion of them. Of roughly 200,000 clones detected, about four fifths appear once; the ten largest clones hold 4.8%. The study recruited people aged roughly 18 to 100 years across about 25 US areas. Germline V gene lookup returns CDR1 PRHDT and CDR2 FYEKMQ (reference sequence). With 7 bases removed from V and 3 bases from J, the gap between germline ends came to 13 bases. The CDR3 length is 13 residues. This sequence originates from a woman between 45 and 65 years old who had been exposed to COVID-19. The chain links TRBV13 to TRBJ2-7, with D unclear. The sequenced material came from PBMCs or T cells enriched from blood (not recorded which). The CDR3 is CASTSVSGYEQYF. The CDR3 DNA sequence: TGTGCCAGCACCTCTGTCAGTGGCTACGAGCAGTACTTC.